The clone carrying this T cell receptor beta chain was found once. This entry is derived from a study of blood T cell repertoires in COVID-19. Trimming removed 5 bases at V and 4 bases at J, with 14 bases between. The CDR3 extends over 14 amino acids. Germline CDR1 reads MNHEY; CDR2 reads SMNVEV (reference sequence). TCRdb's table, derived via immunoSEQ multiplex PCR, lists solely in-frame clones and lacks some. The sample comprises some 290,000 clones, 86% of which are singletons, and roughly 12% rests with the top ten. Sequencing was carried out using peripheral blood. The chain couples TRBV27 to TRBJ2-5; D is ambiguous. The receptor was derived from a woman in her twenties or thirties with COVID-19, enrolled during active disease. CDR3 region: CASSPRRGGETQYF. CDR3 DNA sequence: TGTGCCAGCAGTCCTCGCCGAGGCGGAGAGACCCAGTACTTC.